Listed below are T cell receptor beta chains from one sample, sequenced in a study of cytomegalovirus exposure and HLA in healthy donors. The repertoire was sequenced with immunoSEQ multiplex PCR; TCRdb's copy has only in-frame clones and lacks some. This sample carries around 150,000 clones, approximately 96% of them seen once, and the ten largest clones take roughly 0.83%. Sequenced material: PBMCs. The receptors derive from a woman aged 18-29 years in good health and CMV-seronegative. Both conserved end residues are part of each CDR3. A D gene is named only where the DNA matches it firmly. Clone size is stated in some rows and not others, as once, few, many or a class when expanded.

CATQGWGGSTDTQYF | TGTGCCACCCAGGGTTGGGGGGGGAGCACAGATACGCAGTATTTT | TRBD2 | TRBJ2-3 | NA | TRBV7-8
CASGRTGGARTGELFF | TGTGCCAGTGGCCGAACAGGGGGCGCGAGAACCGGGGAGCTGTTTTTT | TRBD1 | TRBJ2-2 | few | TRBV19
CASSRNSDTRETQYF | TGTGCCAGCAGCCGGAACTCGGACACTCGGGAGACCCAGTACTTC | NA | TRBJ2-5 | few | TRBV5-8
CASSYQRTSGYEQYF | TGTGCCAGCAGTTACCAGAGGACTAGCGGATACGAGCAGTACTTC | TRBD2 | TRBJ2-7 | NA | TRBV6-6
CASSPPASGPPSTDTQYF | TGTGCCAGCTCACCACCGGCCTCAGGGCCCCCTAGCACAGATACGCAGTATTTT | NA | TRBJ2-3 | NA | TRBV18
CASSLGSSGGNEQFF | TGTGCCAGCAGCTTGGGGTCGTCAGGTGGGAATGAGCAGTTCTTC | NA | TRBJ2-1 | NA | TRBV5-4
CASSLSGQGLAFF | TGTGCCAGCAGTTTATCGGGACAGGGCCTGGCTTTCTTT | TRBD1 | TRBJ1-1 | NA | TRBV27
CASSPLNRYYGYTF | TGTGCCAGCAGTCCTCTAAATCGTTACTATGGCTACACCTTC | NA | TRBJ1-2 | NA | TRBV14
CASSVPTSGGREQYF | TGCGCCAGCAGCGTCCCGACTAGCGGGGGTCGCGAGCAGTACTTC | TRBD2 | TRBJ2-7 | NA | TRBV5-1
CASRLESETQYF | TGTGCCAGCAGACTAGAGAGCGAGACCCAGTACTTC | NA | TRBJ2-5 | once | TRBV2
CASSAGDRANEKLFF | TGTGCCAGCAGTGCAGGGGACAGGGCGAATGAAAAACTGTTTTTT | TRBD1 | TRBJ1-4 | NA | TRBV6-1
CASSRTGESSTEAFF | TGTGCCAGCTCCCGGACAGGGGAGAGTAGCACTGAAGCTTTCTTT | TRBD1 | TRBJ1-1 | NA | TRBV18
CASATVGGGAGEQYF | TGTGCCAGCGCCACCGTGGGGGGGGGCGCCGGGGAGCAGTACTTC | NA | TRBJ2-7 | NA | TRBV27
CASSFLAGGGRADTQYF | TGTGCCAGCAGCTTCCTCGCGGGGGGCGGAAGGGCAGATACGCAGTATTTT | TRBD2 | TRBJ2-3 | NA | TRBV7-2
CASNYGTGTDTQYF | TGTGCCAGCAACTACGGGACAGGAACAGATACGCAGTATTTT | TRBD1 | TRBJ2-3 | NA | TRBV2